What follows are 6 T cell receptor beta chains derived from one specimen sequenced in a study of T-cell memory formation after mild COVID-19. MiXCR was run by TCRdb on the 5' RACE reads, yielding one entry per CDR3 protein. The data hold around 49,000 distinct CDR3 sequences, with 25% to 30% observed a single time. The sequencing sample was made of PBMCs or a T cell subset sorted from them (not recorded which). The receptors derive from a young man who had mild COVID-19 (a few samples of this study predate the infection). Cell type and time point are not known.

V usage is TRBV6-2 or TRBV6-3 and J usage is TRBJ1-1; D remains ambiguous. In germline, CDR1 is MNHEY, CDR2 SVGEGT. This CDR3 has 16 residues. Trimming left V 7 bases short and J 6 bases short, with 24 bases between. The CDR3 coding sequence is TGTGCCAGCACTTCCCCTACAATCGGGAATCCGGCTGAAGCTTTCTTT. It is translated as CASTSPTIGNPAEAFF.

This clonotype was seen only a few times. The CDR3 DNA sequence: TGTGCCAGCAGTGCTTACAGGACGGAGCCTTACGAGCAGTACTTC. Translating it yields CASSAYRTEPYEQYF. The genes are TRBV6-1 and TRBJ2-7; D perhaps matches TRBD1 (5 bases). Germline V gene data show CDR1 as MNHNS and CDR2 as SASEGT. V was pared by 4 bases and J by 4 bases, with 17 bases between. This CDR3 contains 15 residues.

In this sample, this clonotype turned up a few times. The CDR3 sequence: CASRTLRLADNEQFF. The DNA for the CDR3 is TGTGCCAGCAGGACCCTTAGACTAGCGGACAATGAGCAGTTCTTC. The rearrangement links TRBV6-1 to TRBJ2-1; 9 bases are shared with TRBD2. This CDR3 spans 15 amino acids. In germline, CDR1 is MNHNS, CDR2 SASEGT. The junction had 8 bases not matched to a gene; V was cut back by 6 bases and J by 5 bases.

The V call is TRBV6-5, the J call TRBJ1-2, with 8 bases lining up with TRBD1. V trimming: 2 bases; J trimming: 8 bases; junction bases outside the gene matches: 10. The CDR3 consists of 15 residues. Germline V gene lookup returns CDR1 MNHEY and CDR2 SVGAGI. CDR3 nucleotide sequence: TGTGCCAGCAGTTACGCCTGGACAGGGAGGAGCGGCTACACCTTC. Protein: CASSYAWTGRSGYTF.

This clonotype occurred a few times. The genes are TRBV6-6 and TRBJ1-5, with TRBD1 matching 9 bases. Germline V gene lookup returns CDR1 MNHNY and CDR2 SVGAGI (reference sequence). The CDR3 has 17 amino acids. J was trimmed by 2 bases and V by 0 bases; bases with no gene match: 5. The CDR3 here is CASSYSTGGMGNQPQHF. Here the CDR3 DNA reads TGTGCCAGCAGTTACTCGACAGGGGGTATGGGCAATCAGCCCCAGCATTTT.

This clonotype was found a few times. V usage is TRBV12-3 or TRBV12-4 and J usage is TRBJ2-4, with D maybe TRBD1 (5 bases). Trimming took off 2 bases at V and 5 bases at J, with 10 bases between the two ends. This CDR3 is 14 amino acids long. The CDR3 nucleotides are TGTGCCAGCAGTTTATCAGGGTGGGAAAACATTCAGTACTTC. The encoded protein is CASSLSGWENIQYF.